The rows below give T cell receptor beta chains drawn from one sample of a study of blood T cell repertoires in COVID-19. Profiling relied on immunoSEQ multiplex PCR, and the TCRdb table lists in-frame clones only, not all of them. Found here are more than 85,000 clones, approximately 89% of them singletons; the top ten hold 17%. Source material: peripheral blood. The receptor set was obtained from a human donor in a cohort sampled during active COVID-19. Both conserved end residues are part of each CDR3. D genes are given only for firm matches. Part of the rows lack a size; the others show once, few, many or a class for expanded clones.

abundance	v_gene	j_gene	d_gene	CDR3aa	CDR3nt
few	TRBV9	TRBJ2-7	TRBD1	CASSVAGTAYEQYF	TGTGCCAGCAGCGTAGCGGGGACAGCCTACGAGCAGTACTTC
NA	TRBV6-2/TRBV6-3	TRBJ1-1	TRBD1	CASSPRTGGGGEAFF	TGTGCCAGCAGTCCGAGGACAGGGGGAGGTGGTGAAGCTTTCTTT
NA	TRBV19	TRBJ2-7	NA	CASSALDRSYEQYF	TGTGCCAGTAGTGCCTTAGACAGGTCGTACGAGCAGTACTTC
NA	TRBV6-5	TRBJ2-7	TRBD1	CASSRDRVAEQYF	TGTGCCAGCAGTCGGGACAGGGTGGCCGAGCAGTACTTC
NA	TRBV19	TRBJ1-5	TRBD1	CASSQTGRNQPQHF	TGTGCCAGTAGTCAGACAGGGCGCAATCAGCCCCAGCATTTT
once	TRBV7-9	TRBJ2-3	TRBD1	CASSPTGGTQYF	TGTGCCAGCAGCCCGACAGGGGGGACGCAGTATTTT
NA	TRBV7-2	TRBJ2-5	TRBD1	CASGIGTVQYF	TGTGCCAGCGGGATAGGGACAGTTCAGTACTTC
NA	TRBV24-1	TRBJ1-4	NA	CATGIHTGIPENEKLFF	TGTGCCACCGGGATACATACAGGGATTCCAGAAAATGAAAAACTGTTTTTT
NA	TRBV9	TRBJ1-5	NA	CASSVVGGGPHQPQHF	TGTGCCAGCAGCGTAGTAGGGGGGGGACCCCATCAGCCCCAGCATTTT
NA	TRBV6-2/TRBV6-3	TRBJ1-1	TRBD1	CASSSYRGTEAFF	TGTGCCAGCAGTTCATACAGGGGGACTGAAGCTTTCTTT
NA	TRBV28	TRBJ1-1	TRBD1	CASSFGQGAYTEAFF	TGTGCCAGCAGTTTCGGGCAGGGGGCTTACACTGAAGCTTTCTTT
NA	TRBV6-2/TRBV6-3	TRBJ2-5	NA	CASTPLPSADIQETQYF	TGTGCCAGCACCCCATTACCTAGCGCGGACATACAAGAGACCCAGTACTTC
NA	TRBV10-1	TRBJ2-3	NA	CASSETRDTQYF	TGCGCCAGCAGTGAGACTAGAGATACGCAGTATTTT
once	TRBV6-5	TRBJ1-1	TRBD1	CASSYSGTGTEAFF	TGTGCCAGCAGTTACTCGGGGACAGGGACTGAAGCTTTCTTT
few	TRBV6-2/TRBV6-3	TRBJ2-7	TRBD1	CASSYGTGYIYEQYF	TGTGCCAGCAGTTACGGGACAGGTTATATCTACGAGCAGTACTTC
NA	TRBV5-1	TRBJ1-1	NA	CASSLLFGGILEVNTEAFF	TGCGCCAGCAGCTTGCTTTTCGGGGGGATCTTGGAAGTGAACACTGAAGCTTTCTTT
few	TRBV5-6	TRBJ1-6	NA	CASSFFGDNSPLHF	TGTGCCAGCAGCTTTTTCGGGGATAATTCACCCCTCCACTTT
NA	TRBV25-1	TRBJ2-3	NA	CASSVTGETDTQYF	TGTGCCAGCAGTGTAACCGGGGAGACAGATACGCAGTATTTT
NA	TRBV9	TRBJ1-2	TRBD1	CASSSTGAPYGYTF	TGTGCCAGCAGCTCGACAGGGGCTCCCTATGGCTACACCTTC
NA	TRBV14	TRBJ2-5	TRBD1	CASSHPGQGTETQYF	TGTGCCAGCAGCCACCCGGGACAGGGGACGGAGACCCAGTACTTC
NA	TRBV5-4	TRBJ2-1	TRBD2	CASEFRGDSYNEQFF	TGTGCCAGCGAGTTTCGGGGGGACTCCTACAATGAGCAGTTCTTC
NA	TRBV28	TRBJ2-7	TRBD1	CASSRVQGPSYEQYF	TGTGCCAGCAGCAGGGTACAGGGGCCCTCCTACGAGCAGTACTTC
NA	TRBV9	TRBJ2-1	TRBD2	CASTGLAGGSSSYNEQFF	TGTGCCTCGACGGGGCTAGCGGGGGGGTCTAGCTCCTACAATGAGCAGTTCTTC
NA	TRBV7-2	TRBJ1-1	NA	CASSSTRGRTGEAFF	TGTGCCAGCAGCTCCACCAGGGGCCGAACGGGGGAAGCTTTCTTT
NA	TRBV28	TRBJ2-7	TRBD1	CASSDAGTVSYEQYF	TGTGCCAGCAGCGACGCCGGGACAGTTTCCTACGAGCAGTACTTC
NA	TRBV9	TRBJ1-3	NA	CASSVDMEIGNTIYF	TGTGCCAGCAGCGTAGATATGGAGATCGGAAACACCATATATTTT
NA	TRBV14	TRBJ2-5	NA	CASSQDYLYQETQYF	TGTGCCAGCAGCCAGGACTACCTGTACCAAGAGACCCAGTACTTC
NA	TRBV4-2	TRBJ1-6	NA	CASSQDRRNSPLHF	TGTGCCAGCAGCCAAGATCGGCGGAATTCACCCCTCCACTTT
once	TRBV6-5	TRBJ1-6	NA	CASSYRAGRYSPLHF	TGTGCCAGCAGTTACCGCGCGGGGCGGTATTCACCCCTCCACTTT
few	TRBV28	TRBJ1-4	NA	CASSPYRTNEKLFF	TGTGCCAGCAGTCCATACAGAACTAATGAAAAACTGTTTTTT
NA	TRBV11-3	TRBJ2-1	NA	CASSPRDREEGNEQFF	TGTGCCAGCAGCCCTAGAGACAGGGAGGAGGGTAATGAGCAGTTCTTC
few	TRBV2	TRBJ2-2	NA	CASSADRGTGELFF	TGTGCCAGCAGCGCCGACCGGGGCACCGGGGAGCTGTTTTTT
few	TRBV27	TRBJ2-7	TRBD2	CASSPDGTSGTYEQYF	TGTGCCAGCAGTCCGGACGGGACTAGCGGAACCTACGAGCAGTACTTC
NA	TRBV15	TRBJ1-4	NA	CATSGRSRGANEKLFF	TGTGCCACCAGCGGCCGGTCGCGGGGGGCTAATGAAAAACTGTTTTTT
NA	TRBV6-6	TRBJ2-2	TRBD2	CAGGSGGAFGELFF	TGTGCCGGAGGTAGCGGGGGGGCGTTTGGGGAGCTGTTTTTT
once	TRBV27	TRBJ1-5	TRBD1	CASRQGIGNQPQHF	TGTGCCAGCAGACAGGGGATTGGCAATCAGCCCCAGCATTTT
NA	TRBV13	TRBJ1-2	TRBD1	CASIIRGQNYGYTF	TGTGCCAGCATCATCAGGGGGCAGAACTATGGCTACACCTTC
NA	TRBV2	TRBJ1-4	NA	CATRALYNEKLFF	TGTGCCACCAGAGCTTTGTACAATGAAAAACTGTTTTTT
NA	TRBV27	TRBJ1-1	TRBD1	CASSFGQGRTEAFF	TGTGCCAGCAGTTTTGGACAGGGGAGGACTGAAGCTTTCTTT
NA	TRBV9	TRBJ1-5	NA	CASSVGDTGQPQHF	TGTGCCAGCAGCGTAGGGGACACGGGTCAGCCCCAGCATTTT
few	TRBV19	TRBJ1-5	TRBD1	CASSRDSINQPQHF	TGTGCCAGTAGCCGGGACAGCATAAATCAGCCCCAGCATTTT
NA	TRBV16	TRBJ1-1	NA	CASSQGGQPNTEAFF	TGTGCCAGCAGCCAGGGGGGGCAGCCGAACACTGAAGCTTTCTTT
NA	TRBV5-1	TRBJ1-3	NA	CASRTAAGNTIYF	TGCGCCAGCAGGACAGCAGCTGGAAACACCATATATTTT
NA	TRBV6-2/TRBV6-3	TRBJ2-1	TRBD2	CASSYVLSSGSYNEQFF	TGTGCCAGCAGTTACGTATTGTCTAGCGGGTCCTACAATGAGCAGTTCTTC
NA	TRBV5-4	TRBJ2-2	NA	CASSPTNRRATGELFF	TGTGCCAGCAGCCCGACGAACAGAAGAGCCACCGGGGAGCTGTTTTTT